One and the same sample provided the 20 T cell receptor beta chains below, sequenced in a study of beta chain features in type 1 diabetes. Study-wide findings and caveats: Type 1 diabetes patients showed a moderate but significant shortening of TCRB CDR3s in all four CD4+ subsets.

Their specific antigens are unknown. All of the isolated RNA was reverse transcribed, so expressed TCRB transcripts were sequenced. Profiled with immunoSEQ multiplex PCR; TCRdb holds only in-frame clones, not every one. The table shows about 15,000 clones, with about 70% occurring only once. Sequenced: Tregs from blood. These receptors were taken from a man aged 25-40 years with type 1 diabetes.

The chain has TRBV4-1 and TRBJ2-1, with 14 bases aligning to TRBD2. Germline CDR1 reads MGHRA; CDR2 reads YSYEKL. The V segment lost 2 bases and the J segment 1 base; nucleotides outside the gene matches: 1. The CDR3 runs 17 residues. For the CDR3, the DNA is TGCGCCAGCAGCCAAAGACTAGCGGGAGGGTCCTACAATGAGCAGTTCTTC. Its translation: CASSQRLAGGSYNEQFF.

This clone was observed a few times. V gene TRBV7-2 combines with J gene TRBJ2-3, with 10 bases that match TRBD2. V lost 2 bases to trimming and J lost 5 bases; unmatched junction nucleotides: 13. Germline V gene sequence: CDR1 SGHTA, CDR2 FQGNSA. This CDR3 comprises 18 residues. CDR3 bases: TGTGCCAGCAGCTTACTAAGGGAAGCTAGCGGGAGACGAGATACGCAGTATTTT. Its translation is CASSLLREASGRRDTQYF.

V is TRBV9 and J is TRBJ2-1; 8 bases align to TRBD2. Germline values: CDR1 SGDLS, CDR2 YYNGEE. Trimming took 0 bases from V and 6 from J; bases not matched to a gene: 2. The CDR3 totals 14 residues. CDR3 residues: CASSVGGGSNEQFF. The CDR3 nucleotides read TGTGCCAGCAGCGTAGGCGGGGGGAGCAATGAGCAGTTCTTC.

This chain connects TRBV10-3 to TRBJ2-7, with 7 bases aligning to TRBD1. This CDR3 has 14 residues. Looked up from germline, CDR1 is ENHRY and CDR2 is SYGVKD. Germline trimming cut 3 bases from V and 3 bases from J; bases unmatched to any gene: 5. The CDR3 DNA reads TGTGCCATCAGTGAAGGGGACAGTCTCTACGAGCAGTACTTC. Translating gives CAISEGDSLYEQYF.

This clone has a handful of counts. The gene calls are TRBV7-9 and TRBJ2-6, with D possibly being TRBD1 (5 bases). The V end was cut by 5 bases, the J end by 0 bases, with 14 bases between. CDR3 size: 17 residues. CDR1 is SEHNR and CDR2 is FQNEAQ in the germline V gene (reference sequence). The CDR3 protein is CASSMTDPSSGANVLTF. The CDR3 region has the DNA TGTGCCAGCAGCATGACAGATCCAAGCTCTGGGGCCAACGTCCTGACTTTC.

V and J are TRBV4-1 and TRBJ2-3; 9 bases fit TRBD1. V lost 4 bases to trimming and J lost 7 bases; unmatched junction nucleotides: 9. This CDR3 is built from 15 residues. Germline CDR1 and CDR2: MGHRA and YSYEKL. The chain's CDR3 is CASSPGTGLRNTQYF. In DNA, the CDR3 is TGCGCCAGCAGCCCCGGGACAGGGCTTCGCAATACGCAGTATTTT.

The chain employs TRBV5-1 and TRBJ2-1, with 8 bases matching TRBD2. V lost 7 bases to trimming and J lost 7 bases; unmatched junction nucleotides: 16. The CDR3 covers 16 residues. Germline V gene sequence: CDR1 SGHRS, CDR2 YFSETQ. CDR3 amino acids: CASQLRAGGSGNEQFF. DNA of the CDR3: TGCGCCAGCCAGCTTCGGGCGGGAGGAAGTGGAAATGAGCAGTTCTTC.

J is TRBJ2-3 and V is TRBV25-1; 9 bases align to TRBD1. Germline lookup yields CDR1 MGHDK and CDR2 SYGVNS. CDR3 size: 17 residues. V lost 2 bases and J lost 0; bases outside the gene matches: 6. In DNA form, the CDR3 reads TGTGCCAGCAGTGAACCCACAGGGGGCTCTAGCACAGATACGCAGTATTTT. Translating gives CASSEPTGGSSTDTQYF.

The chain is built from TRBV29-1 and TRBJ1-1; D uncertain. Germline V gene sequence: CDR1 SQVTM, CDR2 ANQGSEA. The CDR3 has 15 amino acids. V gave up 0 bases and J gave up 1 base, with 12 bases separating them. Written as DNA, the CDR3 is TGCAGCGTTGAAGATCGGGGAACTCCGAACACTGAAGCTTTCTTT. It encodes CSVEDRGTPNTEAFF.

J is TRBJ2-3 and V is TRBV6-6; 8 bases match TRBD2. The CDR3 covers 13 residues. With 5 bases clipped from V and 4 bases from J, the junction kept 2 bases outside the gene matches. The germline gives CDR1 MNHNY, CDR2 SVGAGI (reference sequence). In DNA form, the CDR3 reads TGTGCCAGCAGTGGACTAGCCTCAGATACGCAGTATTTT. Encoded protein: CASSGLASDTQYF.

J is TRBJ2-2 and V is TRBV7-8, with D uncertain. Deletions cut 6 bases from V and 4 bases from J, with 9 bases between. The germline V gene encodes CDR1 SGHVS and CDR2 FQNEAQ. The CDR3 contains 13 residues. This CDR3 reads CASSYPGTGELFF. The CDR3 nucleotides read TGTGCCAGCAGTTATCCGGGCACCGGGGAGCTGTTTTTT.

This clone was seen a single time. The gene calls are TRBV6-1 and TRBJ1-2; D unclear. CDR3 size: 17 residues. V was shortened by 0 bases and J by 8 bases, with 22 bases between the two germline ends. CDR1 and CDR2 from the germline V gene are MNHNS and SASEGT. Here the CDR3 reads CASSEAIAGVTPGGYTF. The CDR3 coding sequence is TGTGCCAGCAGTGAAGCTATAGCCGGAGTTACCCCCGGGGGCTACACCTTC.

The rearrangement joins TRBV7-8 to TRBJ1-4, with D unresolved. The V and J ends lost 3 bases and 3 bases respectively, with 17 bases between them. This CDR3 spans 17 amino acids. Germline values: CDR1 SGHVS, CDR2 FQNEAQ. The CDR3 region has the DNA TGTGCCAGCAGCTTTGGGCCCCAGACCCTGGCTAATGAAAAACTGTTTTTT. Translating gives CASSFGPQTLANEKLFF. The full variable domain, rest sourced from reference TRBV7-8 and TRBJ1-4, is GAGVSQSPRYKVAKRGQDVALRCDPISGHVSLFWYQQALGQGPEFLTYFQNEAQLDKSGLPSDRFFAERPEGSVSTLKIQRTQQEDSAVYLCASSFGPQTLANEKLFFGSGTQLSVL.

This clone is a singleton in its sample. V is TRBV5-1 and J is TRBJ2-5; tentatively, D is TRBD1 (5 bases). V dropped 6 bases and J dropped 1 base, with 16 bases sitting between them. Germline V CDR1 and CDR2: SGHRS, YFSETQ. There are 15 residues in the CDR3. The CDR3 sequence is CASTGQGHPQETQYF. CDR3 nucleotides: TGCGCCAGCACCGGGCAGGGCCACCCCCAAGAGACCCAGTACTTC.

The chain recombines TRBV10-2 with TRBJ2-7; D is unresolved. V was shortened by 1 base and J by 5 bases, with 3 bases between the two germline ends. Looked up from germline, CDR1 is WSHSY and CDR2 is SAAADI. This CDR3 is built from 11 residues. CDR3 sequence: CASSEWHEQYF. The CDR3 region has the DNA TGCGCCAGCAGTGAGTGGCACGAGCAGTACTTC.

The chain links TRBV5-1 to TRBJ2-2; no definite D call. Between the trimmed V and J ends, which lost 5 bases and 6 bases, there was a span of 20 bases. The length of the CDR3 is 16 residues. Germline CDR1 and CDR2: SGHRS and YFSETQ. In nucleotides, the CDR3 is TGCGCCAGCAGTCCATCGCCTGCAGGTACCCCCGGGGAGCTGTTTTTT. Translating it yields CASSPSPAGTPGELFF.

The rearrangement links TRBV6-1 to TRBJ1-1; TRBD1 matches 11 bases. The V and J ends lost 7 bases and 5 bases, in that order; junction bases with no gene match: 6. The CDR3 runs 14 residues. Germline CDR1 and CDR2: MNHNS and SASEGT. This chain's CDR3 is CASKSGQGGTEAFF. CDR3 coding DNA: TGTGCCAGCAAATCGGGACAGGGGGGGACTGAAGCTTTCTTT.

The chain carries TRBV29-1 and TRBJ2-7, with 8 bases identical to TRBD1. The V and J ends lost 8 bases and 5 bases, in that order; junction bases with no gene match: 20. There are 16 residues in the CDR3. Germline V CDR1 and CDR2: SQVTM, ANQGSEA. This chain's CDR3 is CSPRGRWRDRLNEQYF. CDR3 DNA sequence: TGCAGCCCGAGGGGGAGATGGAGGGACAGGTTGAACGAGCAGTACTTC.

In DNA form, the CDR3 reads TGTGCCAGCAGCTTAACTGCCGAAAAACTGTTTTTT. Protein: CASSLTAEKLFF. V is TRBV7-6 and J is TRBJ1-4, with D uncertain. Trimming took 2 bases from V and 8 from J, leaving 6 bases between them. CDR3 length equals 12 residues. From germline, CDR1 is SGHVS and CDR2 FNYEAQ. The variable domain in full, completed from reference TRBV7-6 and TRBJ1-4, reads GAGVSQSPRYKVTKRGQDVALRCDPISGHVSLYWYRQALGQGPEFLTYFNYEAQQDKSGLPNDRFSAERPEGSISTLTIQRTEQRDSAMYRCASSLTAEKLFFGSGTQLSVL.

J is TRBJ2-7 and V is TRBV6-5; D is unresolved. Per germline, CDR1 MNHEY and CDR2 SVGAGI. This CDR3 is 14 amino acids long. Trimming removed 5 bases from V and 2 bases from J, with 13 bases in between. CDR3 sequence (DNA): TGTGCCAGCAGTAAAACGCTCGGTACCTACGAGCAGTACTTC. Its translation is CASSKTLGTYEQYF.